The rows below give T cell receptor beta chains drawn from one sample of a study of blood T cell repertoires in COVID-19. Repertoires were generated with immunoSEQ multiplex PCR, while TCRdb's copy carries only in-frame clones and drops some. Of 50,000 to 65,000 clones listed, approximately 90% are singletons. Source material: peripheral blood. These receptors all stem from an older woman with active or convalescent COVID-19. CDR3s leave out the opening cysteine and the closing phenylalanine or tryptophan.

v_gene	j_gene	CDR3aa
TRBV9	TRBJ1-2	ASSVGQGNYGYT
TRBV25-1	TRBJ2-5	ASSGRPGQKTQY
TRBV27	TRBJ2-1	ASRSRGYNEQF
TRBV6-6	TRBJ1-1	ASSYNSLNTEAF
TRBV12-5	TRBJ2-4	ASGLVLIVAKNIQY
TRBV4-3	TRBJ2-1	ASSPGLAGVNEQF
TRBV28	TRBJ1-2	ASSTSGTVYGYT
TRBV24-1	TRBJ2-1	ATQTSGTYNEQF
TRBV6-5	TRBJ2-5	ASSYLGARVSETQY
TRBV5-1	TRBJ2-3	ASSSSSGRTDTQY
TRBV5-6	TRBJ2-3	ASSFGGPSTDTQY
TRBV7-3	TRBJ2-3	ASSLDGRGDLDTQY
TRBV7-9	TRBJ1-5	ASSLTGGDQPQH
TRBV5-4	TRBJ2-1	ASTTRFPYSYNEQF
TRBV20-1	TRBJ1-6	SASSDRGYNSPLH
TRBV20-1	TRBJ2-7	SATDFSEQY
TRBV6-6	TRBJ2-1	ASSGSGGPSGNFYNEQF
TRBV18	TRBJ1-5	ASSQGARDQPQH
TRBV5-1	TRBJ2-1	ASRTGTSGYNEQF
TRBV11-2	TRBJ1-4	ASSPNRVTNEKLF
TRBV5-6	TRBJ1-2	ASSKGQEGGYT
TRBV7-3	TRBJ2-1	ASSSGGLAGVRNEQF
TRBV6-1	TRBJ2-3	ASSEPGLRLLGY
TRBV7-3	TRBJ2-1	ASSWLAGGYNEQF
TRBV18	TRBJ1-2	ASSRPGYGYT
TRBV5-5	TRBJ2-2	ASSPVELGPGELF
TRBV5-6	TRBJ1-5	ASSYQALDYQPQH
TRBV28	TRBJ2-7	ASSLGSGMVAGARYEQY
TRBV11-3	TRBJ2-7	ASSPHGGTDYEQY
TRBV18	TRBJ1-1	ASSPPVNTEAF
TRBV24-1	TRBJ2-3	ATNGQGTDTQY
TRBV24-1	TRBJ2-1	ATSDLAGQGPF
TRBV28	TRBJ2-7	ASSLPLPSTGSLSYEQY
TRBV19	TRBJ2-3	ASGQAPSTDTQY
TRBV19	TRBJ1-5	ASSTTGGDLPQH
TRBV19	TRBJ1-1	ASSTQSGDQNEAF
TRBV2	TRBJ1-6	ASTPNRGYSPLH
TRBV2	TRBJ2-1	ASSLGQVLEQF
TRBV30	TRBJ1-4	AWRGGDEKLF
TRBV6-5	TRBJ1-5	ASSYSVAGNQPQH
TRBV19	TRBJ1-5	ASSWSQGSNQPQH
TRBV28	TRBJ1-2	ASRTGVNYGYT
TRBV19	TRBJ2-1	ASATTGANEQF
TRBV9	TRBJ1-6	ASSVSGGSPLH
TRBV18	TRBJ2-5	ASSPPSQRGYQETQY
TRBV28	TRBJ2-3	ASSFGQLSDTQY